The 29 T cell receptor beta chains given below trace back to one sample, sequenced in a study of T cell responses to AZD1222 COVID-19 vaccine (dated by TCRdb to about 2021). The intended sense of this specimen's time point label: baseline before first vaccination. The library was produced with the immunoSEQ multiplex PCR assay. This immuneACCESS table, as held by TCRdb, lists in-frame sequences with V and J called but not all clones. Of the missing ones, under half trace to an unresolved V gene in checked studies; the others have no known cause. This sample lists under 95,000 clones; roughly 87% were detected once. The ten largest clones take up over 2% of the sample. Specimen: peripheral blood, collected on day 0 of AZD1222 vaccination. These receptors were obtained from an adult in good health.

V is TRBV18 and J is TRBJ2-7; D is undetermined. Germline assignment: CDR1 KGHSH and CDR2 LQKENI. The CDR3 contains 14 residues. Trimming pared 3 bases from V and 6 bases from J, leaving 15 bases between. In nucleotides, the CDR3 is TGTGCCAGCTCACCCCCGGGCCGATTAGGCGAGCAGTACTTC. Translating gives CASSPPGRLGEQYF. Together with reference TRBV18 and TRBJ2-7, the CDR3 gives the full variable domain: NAGVMQNPRHLVRRRGQEARLRCSPMKGHSHVYWYRQLPEEGLKFMVYLQKENIIDESGMPKERFSAEFPKEGPSILRIQQVVRGDSAAYFCASSPPGRLGEQYFGPGTRLTVT.

V gene TRBV19 combines with J gene TRBJ1-4; 9 positions match TRBD1. Per germline, CDR1 LNHDA and CDR2 SQIVND (reference sequence). V lost 8 bases, J lost 1 base, and 8 bases stayed unmatched. CDR3 length equals 16 residues. As DNA, the CDR3 is TGTGCCAGTGGATTGGGGACAGGGATAACTAATGAAAAACTGTTTTTT. Its translation is CASGLGTGITNEKLFF.

The CDR3, as DNA: TGTGCCAGCAGCCCCCGCGGGGACGGGTATGGCTACACCTTC. It translates to CASSPRGDGYGYTF. This rearrangement joins TRBV5-6 to TRBJ1-2, with D possibly TRBD1 on 5 matching bases. This CDR3 contains 14 residues. Trimming took 4 bases from V and 5 from J, leaving 15 bases between them. Germline values: CDR1 SGHDT, CDR2 YYEEEE.

The chain has TRBV13 and TRBJ1-1; 9 nucleotides agree with TRBD1. Germline values: CDR1 PRHDT, CDR2 FYEKMQ (reference sequence). J gave up 4 bases and V 3 bases, and 12 bases lay outside the gene matches. CDR3 size: 17 residues. The CDR3 coding sequence is TGTGCCAGCAGCTTTGGGGACAGGGTGGCCGCAAGCACTGAAGCTTTCTTT. This encodes CASSFGDRVAASTEAFF.

Points on this clone: Within the sample, other DNA sequences also encode this same CDR3. The chain couples TRBV7-2 to TRBJ1-2; maybe TRBD1 (6 bases). Trimming cost V 4 bases and J 5 bases, with 11 bases left between them. From germline, CDR1 is SGHTA and CDR2 FQGNSA. The CDR3 extends over 13 amino acids. In nucleotides, the CDR3 is TGTGCCAGCAGCTCAGACAGGCTGTATGGCTACACCTTC. It is translated as CASSSDRLYGYTF. The full variable domain, its missing parts supplied by reference TRBV7-2 and TRBJ1-2, is GAGVSQSPSNKVTEKGKDVELRCDPISGHTALYWYRQSLGQGLEFLIYFQGNSAPDKSGLPSDRFSAERTGGSVSTLTIQRTQQEDSAVYLCASSSDRLYGYTFGSGTRLTVV.

The chain links TRBV19 to TRBJ1-6; no definite D call. V was cut by 4 bases and J by 6 bases, with 10 bases left in between. CDR3 length: 14 residues. CDR1 and CDR2 from the germline V gene are LNHDA and SQIVND (reference sequence). The CDR3 region has the DNA TGTGCCAGTAGTAGAGGCGGATTTAATTCACCCCTCCACTTT. The encoded protein is CASSRGGFNSPLHF. Complete variable domain (other parts from reference TRBV19 and TRBJ1-6): DGGITQSPKYLFRKEGQNVTLSCEQNLNHDAMYWYRQDPGQGLRLIYYSQIVNDFQKGDIAEGYSVSREKKESFPLTVTSAQKNPTAFYLCASSRGGFNSPLHFGNGTRLTVT.

This sequence joins TRBV18 and TRBJ2-5; TRBD1 agrees at 7 bases. The germline CDR1 and CDR2 sequences are KGHSH and LQKENI. The CDR3 extends over 15 amino acids. V was pared by 3 bases and J by 1 base, with 5 bases of the junction left unmatched. The CDR3 protein is CASSPRTGSQETQYF. The CDR3, as DNA: TGTGCCAGCTCACCTCGGACAGGCTCCCAAGAGACCCAGTACTTC.

The chain employs TRBV14 and TRBJ2-1; weak D call: TRBD1 (6 bases). In germline, CDR1 is SGHDN, CDR2 FVKESK. The CDR3 spans 16 residues. The V end lost 1 base, the J end lost 3 bases, and 13 bases lay between the germline ends. The CDR3 coding sequence is TGTGCCAGCAGCCAAGGCGATCACAGGGACTACAATGAGCAGTTCTTC. It yields the protein CASSQGDHRDYNEQFF.

J is TRBJ1-2 and V is TRBV6-5; D remains unclear. The germline gives CDR1 MNHEY, CDR2 SVGAGI. This CDR3 is 13 amino acids long. V lost 4 bases and J lost 5, with 11 bases in between. The CDR3 DNA sequence: TGTGCCAGCAGTTCTTCAGGACCTTATGGCTACACCTTC. It yields the protein CASSSSGPYGYTF.

The J gene is TRBJ1-1, the V gene TRBV12-3 or TRBV12-4, with D uncertain. Trimming removed 2 bases at V and 4 bases at J, with 8 bases between. This CDR3 region has 13 residues. CDR3 coding DNA: TGTGCCAGCAGTTTAAGGACTATCACTGAAGCTTTCTTT. It codes for CASSLRTITEAFF.

The rearrangement uses TRBV20-1 and TRBJ1-4; no clear D gene. CDR3 length: 10 amino acids. Germline lookup yields CDR1 DFQATT and CDR2 SNEGSKA (reference sequence). V was shortened by 4 bases and J by 8 bases, with 5 bases between the two germline ends. The CDR3 loop reads CSAKEEKLFF. For the CDR3, the DNA is TGCAGTGCTAAGGAGGAAAAACTGTTTTTT.

This chain uses TRBV6-5 with TRBJ2-3; tentatively, D is TRBD1 (6 bases). This CDR3 contains 15 residues. The ends were cut back, 2 bases at V and 3 bases at J, with 12 bases in the middle. Germline V gives CDR1 MNHEY, CDR2 SVGAGI. The DNA for the CDR3 is TGTGCCAGCAGTTACGACGCTACAGGGACAGATACGCAGTATTTT. This gives the protein CASSYDATGTDTQYF.

The chain combines TRBV12-5 with TRBJ1-1; perhaps TRBD1 as D (6 bases). The V gene's germline CDR1 is LGHNT and CDR2 FRNRAP. The CDR3 is made up of 13 amino acids. The ends were cut back, 7 bases at V and 1 base at J, with 10 bases in the middle. In DNA form, the CDR3 reads TGTGCTAGTGCCCAGGACAGGAACACTGAAGCTTTCTTT. Its translation is CASAQDRNTEAFF.

The V and J genes are TRBV18 and TRBJ1-6; a possible D gene is TRBD1 (6 bases). V lost 5 bases to trimming and J lost 10 bases, with 12 bases between them. Germline CDR1 reads KGHSH; CDR2 reads LQKENI. This CDR3 spans 13 amino acids. CDR3: CASSRGGPSPLHF. The CDR3 nucleotides read TGTGCCAGCTCAAGGGGGGGGCCATCACCCCTCCACTTT.

The chain carries TRBV6-5 and TRBJ1-2; no clear D. CDR3 size: 13 residues. Trimming shortened V by 2 bases and J by 7 bases, and 11 bases separated the two germline ends. Germline CDR1 MNHEY, CDR2 SVGAGI. The CDR3 nucleotides read TGTGCCAGCAGTTACCGGGGAAAGGTTGGCTACACCTTC. Translating gives CASSYRGKVGYTF.

The rearrangement links TRBV3-1 (or the pseudogene TRBV3-2) to TRBJ1-1; D is possibly TRBD1 (5 bases). The V and J ends lost 1 base and 11 bases respectively, with 8 bases between them. Germline V CDR1 and CDR2: LGHDT, YNNKEL (reference sequence). The CDR3 is 11 residues long. CDR3 in DNA: TGTGCCAGCAGCCAAGGGGGGGTTGCTTTCTTT. Translated: CASSQGGVAFF.

This clone was detected once. The chain couples TRBV5-4 to TRBJ2-2; a weak D match, TRBD1 (6 bases). V lost 0 bases to trimming and J lost 3 bases, with 9 bases between them. The CDR3 has 15 residues. CDR1 is SGHNT and CDR2 is YYREEE in the germline V gene (reference sequence). CDR3 sequence (DNA): TGTGCCAGCAGCTTGGCAGGGGTTGACACCGGGGAGCTGTTTTTT. Translating it yields CASSLAGVDTGELFF.

This chain connects TRBV2 to TRBJ2-7; 9 bases line up with TRBD1. The CDR3 is 14 residues long. Germline values: CDR1 SNHLY, CDR2 FYNNEI. V trimming: 6 bases; J trimming: 6 bases; junction bases outside the gene matches: 9. The CDR3 DNA reads as TGTGCCAGCAGCAAACAGGGGGCCGATCCCGAGCAGTACTTC. Translating it yields CASSKQGADPEQYF.

This clone was counted only a few times. The genes are TRBV7-8 and TRBJ1-1; unclear D gene. The CDR3 covers 18 residues. V gave up 4 bases and J gave up 4 bases, with 25 bases separating them. The V gene's germline CDR1 is SGHVS and CDR2 FQNEAQ. The CDR3 protein is CASSSRAGTTLEGTEAFF. The CDR3 DNA reads as TGTGCCAGCAGCTCGAGAGCAGGAACCACCCTTGAGGGCACTGAAGCTTTCTTT.

This chain joins TRBV2 and TRBJ1-2; D not resolved. The CDR3 is 13 residues long. V lost 8 bases to trimming and J lost 5 bases, with 15 bases between them. CDR1 and CDR2 (germline): SNHLY, FYNNEI. DNA of the CDR3: TGTGCCAGCCTTGCGGGCAGCGGGTATGGCTACACCTTC. Translated, it gives CASLAGSGYGYTF. The variable domain in full, completed from reference TRBV2 and TRBJ1-2, reads EPEVTQTPSHQVTQMGQEVILRCVPISNHLYFYWYRQILGQKVEFLVSFYNNEISEKSEIFDDQFSVERPDGSNFTLKIRSTKLEDSAMYFCASLAGSGYGYTFGSGTRLTVV.

The chain has TRBV3-1 (or the pseudogene TRBV3-2) and TRBJ2-7; TRBD2 might be the D (6 bases). The ends were cut back, 4 bases at V and 6 bases at J, with 10 bases in the middle. The germline V gene has CDR1 LGHDT and CDR2 YNNKEL (reference sequence). The CDR3 consists of 12 residues. The CDR3 here is CASSPRGIEQYF. The DNA for the CDR3 is TGTGCCAGCAGCCCCCGCGGGATCGAGCAGTACTTC.

The chain employs TRBV9 and TRBJ2-6, with TRBD1 matching 8 bases. CDR1 and CDR2 from the germline V gene are SGDLS and YYNGEE. This CDR3 has 16 amino acids. The V segment lost 4 bases and the J segment 2 bases; nucleotides outside the gene matches: 5. The CDR3 spells CASSPKTGAGANVLTF. DNA of the CDR3: TGTGCCAGCAGCCCGAAGACAGGGGCTGGGGCCAACGTCCTGACTTTC. The full variable domain, rest sourced from reference TRBV9 and TRBJ2-6, is DSGVTQTPKHLITATGQRVTLRCSPRSGDLSVYWYQQSLDQGLQFLIQYYNGEERAKGNILERFSAQQFPDLHSELNLSSLELGDSALYFCASSPKTGAGANVLTFGAGSRLTVL.

This clone was observed a handful of times. The chain recombines TRBV6-5 with TRBJ2-7; TRBD1 matches at 10 bases. Trimming cost V 4 bases and J 4 bases; bases outside gene matches: 4. CDR1 and CDR2 (germline): MNHEY, SVGAGI. The CDR3 has 14 residues. Here the CDR3 reads CASSSRDRGYEQYF. In DNA, the CDR3 is TGTGCCAGCAGTTCTCGGGACAGGGGATACGAGCAGTACTTC.

The chain is built from TRBV5-1 and TRBJ2-1; D is possibly TRBD2 (6 bases). V shed 7 bases and J shed 9 bases, with 17 bases lying between them. Germline V CDR1 and CDR2: SGHRS, YFSETQ. The CDR3 is 13 amino acids. The CDR3 reads CASGDAEGGEQFF. In nucleotides, the CDR3 is TGCGCCAGCGGGGACGCGGAGGGCGGTGAGCAGTTCTTC.

This chain joins TRBV5-8 and TRBJ2-5; 8 bases are a match to TRBD1. With V trimmed by 2 bases and J by 4 bases, 10 bases remained unmatched. Germline V lookup: CDR1 SGHTS, CDR2 YDEGEE. This CDR3 spans 16 amino acids. The CDR3 nucleotides are TGTGCCAGCAGCTTAATGGGCAGGGGGCCGGGAGAGACCCAGTACTTC. It yields the protein CASSLMGRGPGETQYF.

The chain is built from TRBV30 and TRBJ2-3; D gene unclear. V lost 0 bases to trimming and J lost 7 bases, with 8 bases between them. There are 12 residues in the CDR3. Germline loops: CDR1 GTSNPN, CDR2 SVGIG (reference sequence). The CDR3, as DNA: TGTGCCTGGAGTGTACTATCTAATACGCAGTATTTT. Its protein product is CAWSVLSNTQYF.

The chain recombines TRBV7-2 with TRBJ1-6; tentative D call: TRBD1 (5 bases). The CDR3 runs 15 residues. CDR1 and CDR2 from the germline V gene are SGHTA and FQGNSA. Deletions cut 2 bases from V and 7 bases from J, with 12 bases between. The CDR3 region has the DNA TGTGCCAGCAGCTTAAGGTGGGGCAGAAATTCACCCCTCCACTTT. Protein sequence: CASSLRWGRNSPLHF.

The CDR3 sequence is CASSQARVIGNTIYF. For the CDR3, the DNA is TGTGCCAGCAGCCAAGCCAGGGTAATTGGAAACACCATATATTTT. The chain joins TRBV3-1 (or the pseudogene TRBV3-2) to TRBJ1-3, with D possibly TRBD1 on 5 matching bases. The CDR3 spans 15 residues. In germline, CDR1 is LGHDT, CDR2 YNNKEL (reference sequence). Trimming took off 1 base at V and 3 bases at J, with 10 bases between the two ends.

The rearrangement links TRBV10-3 to TRBJ2-7; D may be TRBD2 (6 bases). The germline V gene encodes CDR1 ENHRY and CDR2 SYGVKD. V was shortened by 0 bases and J by 4 bases, with 10 bases between the two germline ends. The CDR3 is made up of 14 amino acids. This CDR3 reads CAISESGRGYEQYF. CDR3 in DNA: TGTGCCATCAGTGAGTCAGGGCGGGGTTACGAGCAGTACTTC.